This T cell receptor (beta chain) derives from a study of blood T cell repertoires in COVID-19. The sample holds a few counts of this clone. V gave up 4 bases and J gave up 7 bases; unmatched junction bases: 4. CDR1 and CDR2 from the germline V gene are LNHDA and SQIVND (reference sequence). The CDR3 covers 14 residues. Measured with immunoSEQ multiplex PCR; TCRdb has only the in-frame clones, and not every one. The repertoire holds approximately 62,000 clones, with approximately 73% as singletons. The sequence was collected from a woman between 50 and 59 years old with active or convalescent COVID-19. The chain joins TRBV19 to TRBJ1-6; TRBD1 matches 7 bases. Material: peripheral blood. The CDR3 region has the DNA TGTGCCAGTAGTACAACAGGGGACAATTCACCCCTCCACTTT. As protein: CASSTTGDNSPLHF.